This TCR beta chain was observed in a study of post-analysis software for immune sequencing data. About the study: Progressive-relapsing, secondary progressive and relapsing-remitting multiple sclerosis were among the disease courses included.

Regarding the study as a whole: When compared against controls, multiple sclerosis patients showed significantly lower normalized Chao1 diversity. About 5 TRBV segments were more frequent in patients than controls; TRBV5-6, TRBV5-1 and TRBV20-1 belonged to this group.

V lost 3 bases to trimming and J lost 6 bases; unmatched junction nucleotides: 3. The CDR3 has 15 amino acids. CDR1 and CDR2 (germline): SGDLS, YYNGEE. Tagging with unique molecular identifiers was a feature of the TCR beta cDNA libraries. Each batch of about 1 to 11 million T cells produced 500,000 to 550,000 cDNA molecules. TCRdb re-derived calls from the PCR reads in MiXCR, one entry per CDR3 protein. This repertoire shows roughly 800,000 distinct CDR3 sequences, around 46% found once; its top ten account for approximately 5%. Concerning this clonotype: Its specificity is not known.

The origin of this receptor is a girl between 10 and 17 years old with multiple sclerosis. The genes are TRBV9 and TRBJ2-1, with 13 bases lining up with TRBD2. The specimen sequenced was blood. CDR3 in DNA: TGTGCCAGCAGCGCCTGGACTAGCGGGAGCAATGAGCAGTTCTTC. Its translation is CASSAWTSGSNEQFF.